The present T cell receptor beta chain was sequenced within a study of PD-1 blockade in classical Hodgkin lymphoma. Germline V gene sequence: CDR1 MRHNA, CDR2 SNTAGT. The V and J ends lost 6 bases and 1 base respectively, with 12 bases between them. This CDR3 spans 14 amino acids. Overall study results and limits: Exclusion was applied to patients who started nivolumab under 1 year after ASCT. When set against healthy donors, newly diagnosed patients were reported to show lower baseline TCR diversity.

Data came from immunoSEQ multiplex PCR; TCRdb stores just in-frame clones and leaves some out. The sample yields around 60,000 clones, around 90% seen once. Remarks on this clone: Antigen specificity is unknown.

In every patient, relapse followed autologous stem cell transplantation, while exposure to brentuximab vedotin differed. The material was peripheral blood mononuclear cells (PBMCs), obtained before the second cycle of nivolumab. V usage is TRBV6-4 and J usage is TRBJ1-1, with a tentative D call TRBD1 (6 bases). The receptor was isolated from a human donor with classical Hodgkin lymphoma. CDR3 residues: CASRGAAQNTEAFF. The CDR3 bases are TGTGCCAGCAGGGGGGCGGCACAGAACACTGAAGCTTTCTTT.